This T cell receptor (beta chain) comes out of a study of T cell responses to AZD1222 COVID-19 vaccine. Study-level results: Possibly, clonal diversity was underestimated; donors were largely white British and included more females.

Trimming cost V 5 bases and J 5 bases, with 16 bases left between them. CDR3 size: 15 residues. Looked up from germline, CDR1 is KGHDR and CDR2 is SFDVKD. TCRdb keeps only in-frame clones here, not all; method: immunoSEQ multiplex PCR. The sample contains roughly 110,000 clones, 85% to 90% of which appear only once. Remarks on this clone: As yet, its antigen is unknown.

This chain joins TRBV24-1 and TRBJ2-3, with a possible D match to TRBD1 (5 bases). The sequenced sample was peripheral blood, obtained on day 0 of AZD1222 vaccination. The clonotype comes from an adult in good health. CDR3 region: CATSVMGLYGDTQYF. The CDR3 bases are TGTGCCACCAGTGTTATGGGGCTGTATGGAGATACGCAGTATTTT.